This entry describes one TCR beta chain. Its antigen is currently unknown. The method was immunoSEQ multiplex PCR; TCRdb's version includes in-frame clones alone and lacks a portion of them. The top ten hold about 0.45% of the sample, which has approximately 1,500,000 clones, roughly 98% seen once. This entry is derived from a study of shared clonotypes between healthy human individuals. Study information: The cohort had two women and a few men, ages 18 to 49. Whole-study results and caveats: It was expected that sequencing depth would affect clonotype sharing among donors.

Adult donors, all healthy and HIV-negative, had no recent acute infections or vaccinations. Into CD45RA+ naive and CD45RA-negative memory subsets, the CD4+ cells were split. The receptor was isolated from a man aged 25-40 years in good health. The sample was naive CD4+ T cells sorted from blood. Subset: CD45RA+ positively selected.

The CDR3 nucleotides read TGTGCCAGCAGCGCCCCGATCGGCGGGAGGGACTACAATGAGCAGTTCTTC. The encoded protein is CASSAPIGGRDYNEQFF. The chain couples TRBV5-4 to TRBJ2-1, with TRBD2 matching 9 bases. V shed 4 bases, J shed 3 bases, and the junction held 11 bases outside the gene matches. Per the germline V gene, CDR1 is SGHNT and CDR2 is YYREEE (reference sequence). The CDR3 has 17 amino acids.